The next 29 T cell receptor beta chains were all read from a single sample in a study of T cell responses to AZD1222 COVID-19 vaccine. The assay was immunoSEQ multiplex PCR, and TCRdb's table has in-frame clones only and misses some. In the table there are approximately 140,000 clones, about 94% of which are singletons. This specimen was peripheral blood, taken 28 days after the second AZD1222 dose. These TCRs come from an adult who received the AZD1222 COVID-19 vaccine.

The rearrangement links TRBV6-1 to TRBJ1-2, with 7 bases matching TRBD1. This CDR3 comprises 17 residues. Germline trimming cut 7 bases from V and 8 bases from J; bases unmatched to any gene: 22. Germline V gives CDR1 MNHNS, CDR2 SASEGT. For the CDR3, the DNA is TGTGCCAGCAATGAGCCGCTATTCAGGGGGATCCGTACGGGCTACACCTTC. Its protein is CASNEPLFRGIRTGYTF.

CDR3 sequence reads: CASSPMGGFNNQPQHF. The CDR3 nucleotides read TGTGCCAGCTCACCAATGGGGGGCTTTAACAATCAGCCCCAGCATTTT. The rearrangement uses TRBV18 and TRBJ1-5, with a possible D match to TRBD1 (6 bases). Germline V gene lookup returns CDR1 KGHSH and CDR2 LQKENI. The ends were cut back, 2 bases at V and 3 bases at J, with 14 bases in the middle. The CDR3 extends over 16 amino acids. Complete variable domain (other parts from reference TRBV18 and TRBJ1-5): NAGVMQNPRHLVRRRGQEARLRCSPMKGHSHVYWYRQLPEEGLKFMVYLQKENIIDESGMPKERFSAEFPKEGPSILRIQQVVRGDSAAYFCASSPMGGFNNQPQHFGDGTRLSIL.

DNA for the CDR3: TGTGCCACCAGCAGCGCGCGGGGCGCCGCTGAAAAACTGTTTTTT. Protein sequence: CATSSARGAAEKLFF. The J gene is TRBJ1-4, the V gene TRBV15; weak D call: TRBD1 (5 bases). Germline assignment: CDR1 LNHNV and CDR2 YYDKDF (reference sequence). V was clipped by 3 bases and J by 7 bases, with 15 bases between them. The CDR3 totals 15 residues.

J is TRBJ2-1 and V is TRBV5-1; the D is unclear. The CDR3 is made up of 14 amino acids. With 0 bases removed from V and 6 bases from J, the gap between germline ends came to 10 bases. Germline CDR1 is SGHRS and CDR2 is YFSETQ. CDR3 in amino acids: CASSLGDAINEQFF. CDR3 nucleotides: TGCGCCAGCAGCTTGGGAGACGCCATCAATGAGCAGTTCTTC.

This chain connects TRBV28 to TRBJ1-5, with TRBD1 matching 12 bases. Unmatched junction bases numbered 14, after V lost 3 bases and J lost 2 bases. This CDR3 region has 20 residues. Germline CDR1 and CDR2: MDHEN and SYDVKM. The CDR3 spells CASSFPTGTGGVVGNQPQHF. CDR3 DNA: TGTGCCAGCAGTTTCCCCACCGGGACAGGGGGCGTGGTGGGCAATCAGCCCCAGCATTTT.

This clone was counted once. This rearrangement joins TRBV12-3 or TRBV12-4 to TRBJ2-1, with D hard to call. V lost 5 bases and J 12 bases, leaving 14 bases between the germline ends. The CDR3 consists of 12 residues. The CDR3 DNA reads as TGTGCCAGCAGTCCACAGATCCTAACGCAGTTCTTC. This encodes CASSPQILTQFF.

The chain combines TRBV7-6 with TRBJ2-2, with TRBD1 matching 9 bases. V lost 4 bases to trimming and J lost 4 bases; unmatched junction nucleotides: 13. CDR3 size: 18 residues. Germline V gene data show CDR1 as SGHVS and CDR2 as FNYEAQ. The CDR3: CASSSTRVGQGITGELFF. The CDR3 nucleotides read TGTGCCAGCAGCTCCACGCGCGTCGGACAGGGGATCACCGGGGAGCTGTTTTTT.

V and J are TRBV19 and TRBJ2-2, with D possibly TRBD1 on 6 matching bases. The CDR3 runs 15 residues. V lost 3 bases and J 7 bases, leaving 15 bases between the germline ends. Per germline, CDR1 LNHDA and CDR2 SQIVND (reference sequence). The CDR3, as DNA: TGTGCCAGTAGTATCGGAACAGGGTTTGGCGGGGAGCTGTTTTTT. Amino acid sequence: CASSIGTGFGGELFF.

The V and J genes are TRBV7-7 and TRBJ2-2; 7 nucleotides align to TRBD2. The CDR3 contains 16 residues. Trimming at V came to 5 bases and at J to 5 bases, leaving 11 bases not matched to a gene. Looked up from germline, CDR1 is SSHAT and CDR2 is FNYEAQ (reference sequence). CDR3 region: CASSRPGGLDTGELFF. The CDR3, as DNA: TGTGCCAGCAGCCGACCGGGGGGTCTCGATACCGGGGAGCTGTTTTTT.

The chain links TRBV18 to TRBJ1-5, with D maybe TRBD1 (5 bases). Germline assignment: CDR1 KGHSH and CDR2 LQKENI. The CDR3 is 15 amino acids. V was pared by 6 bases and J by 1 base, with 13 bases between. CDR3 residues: CASSMNEGSNQPQHF. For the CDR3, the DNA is TGTGCCAGCTCCATGAACGAGGGGAGCAATCAGCCCCAGCATTTT.

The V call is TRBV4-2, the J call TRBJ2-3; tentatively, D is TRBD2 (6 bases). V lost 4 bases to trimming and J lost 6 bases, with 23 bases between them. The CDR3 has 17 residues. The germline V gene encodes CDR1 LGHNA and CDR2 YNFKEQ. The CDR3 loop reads CASSPAQGAGLRDTQYF. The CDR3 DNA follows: TGTGCCAGCAGCCCGGCTCAAGGTGCGGGGTTGAGGGATACGCAGTATTTT.

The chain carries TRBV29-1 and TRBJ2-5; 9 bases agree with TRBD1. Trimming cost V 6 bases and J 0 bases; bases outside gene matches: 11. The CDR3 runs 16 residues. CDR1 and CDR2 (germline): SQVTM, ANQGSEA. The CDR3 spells CSVIPQGALDQETQYF. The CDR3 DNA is TGCAGCGTCATTCCACAGGGGGCGTTGGACCAAGAGACCCAGTACTTC.

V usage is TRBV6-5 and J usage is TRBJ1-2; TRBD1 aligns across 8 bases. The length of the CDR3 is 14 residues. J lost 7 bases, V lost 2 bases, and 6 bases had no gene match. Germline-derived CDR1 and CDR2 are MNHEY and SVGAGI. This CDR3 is CASSYANRGSGYTF. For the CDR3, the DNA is TGTGCCAGCAGTTACGCTAACAGGGGGTCTGGCTACACCTTC.

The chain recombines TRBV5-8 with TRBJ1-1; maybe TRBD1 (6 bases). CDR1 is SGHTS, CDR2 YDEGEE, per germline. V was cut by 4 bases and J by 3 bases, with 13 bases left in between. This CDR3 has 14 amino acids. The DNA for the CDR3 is TGTGCCAGCAGCCCTCCGACAGGCTACACTGAAGCTTTCTTT. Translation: CASSPPTGYTEAFF. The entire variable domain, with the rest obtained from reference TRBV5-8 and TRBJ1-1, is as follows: EAGVTQSPTHLIKTRGQQATLRCSPISGHTSVYWYQQALGLGLQFLLWYDEGEERNRGNFPPRFSGRQFPNYSSELNVNALELEDSALYLCASSPPTGYTEAFFGQGTRLTVV.

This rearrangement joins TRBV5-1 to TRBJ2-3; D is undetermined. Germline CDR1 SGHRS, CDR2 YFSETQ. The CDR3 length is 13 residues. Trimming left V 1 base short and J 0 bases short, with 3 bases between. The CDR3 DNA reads TGCGCCAGCAGCTTGACTAGCACAGATACGCAGTATTTT. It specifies CASSLTSTDTQYF.

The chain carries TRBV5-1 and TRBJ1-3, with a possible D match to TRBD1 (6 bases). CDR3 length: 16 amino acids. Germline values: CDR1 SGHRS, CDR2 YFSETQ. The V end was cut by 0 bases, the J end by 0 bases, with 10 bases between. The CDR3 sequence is CASSLAGTISGNTIYF. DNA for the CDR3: TGCGCCAGCAGCTTGGCGGGGACAATCTCTGGAAACACCATATATTTT.

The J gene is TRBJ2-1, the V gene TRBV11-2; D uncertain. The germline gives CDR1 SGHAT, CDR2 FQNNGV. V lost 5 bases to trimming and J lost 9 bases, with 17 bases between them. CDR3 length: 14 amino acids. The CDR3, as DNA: TGTGCCAGCAGCCCCCTGACGGGTATGGCTGAGCAGTTCTTC. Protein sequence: CASSPLTGMAEQFF. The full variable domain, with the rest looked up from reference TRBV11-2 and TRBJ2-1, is EAGVAQSPRYKIIEKRQSVAFWCNPISGHATLYWYQQILGQGPKLLIQFQNNGVVDDSQLPKDRFSAERLKGVDSTLKIQPAKLEDSAVYLCASSPLTGMAEQFFGPGTRLTVL.

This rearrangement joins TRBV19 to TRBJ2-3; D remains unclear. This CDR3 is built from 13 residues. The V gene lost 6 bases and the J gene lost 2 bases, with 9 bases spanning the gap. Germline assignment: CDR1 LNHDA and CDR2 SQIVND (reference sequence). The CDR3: CASSSTHTDTQYF. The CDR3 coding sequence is TGTGCCAGTAGCTCTACCCACACAGATACGCAGTATTTT.

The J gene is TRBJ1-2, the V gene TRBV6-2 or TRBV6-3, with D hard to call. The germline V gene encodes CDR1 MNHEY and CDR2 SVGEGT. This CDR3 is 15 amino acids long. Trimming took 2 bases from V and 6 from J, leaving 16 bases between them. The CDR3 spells CASSYDTAVRHGYTF. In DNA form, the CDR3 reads TGTGCCAGCAGTTACGACACCGCGGTGAGGCATGGCTACACCTTC.

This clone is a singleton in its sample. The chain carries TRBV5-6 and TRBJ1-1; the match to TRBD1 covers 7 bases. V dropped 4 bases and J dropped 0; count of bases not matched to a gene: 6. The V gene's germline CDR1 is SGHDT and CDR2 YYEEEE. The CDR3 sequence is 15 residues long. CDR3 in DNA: TGTGCCAGCAGCCGCTTAGACAGGGTGAACACTGAAGCTTTCTTT. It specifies CASSRLDRVNTEAFF.

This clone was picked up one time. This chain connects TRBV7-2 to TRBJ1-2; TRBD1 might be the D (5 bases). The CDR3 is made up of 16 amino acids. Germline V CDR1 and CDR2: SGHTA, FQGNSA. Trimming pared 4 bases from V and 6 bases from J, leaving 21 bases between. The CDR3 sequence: CASSSRPRGASDGYTF. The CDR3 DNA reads TGTGCCAGCAGCTCACGTCCTCGTGGGGCAAGTGATGGCTACACCTTC.

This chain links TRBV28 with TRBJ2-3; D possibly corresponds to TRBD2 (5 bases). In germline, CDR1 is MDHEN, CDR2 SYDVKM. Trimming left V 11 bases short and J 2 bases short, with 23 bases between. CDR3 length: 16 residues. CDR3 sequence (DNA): TGTGCCTGCCGGGGTGAGGCATTACCATCCACAGATACGCAGTATTTT. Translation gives CACRGEALPSTDTQYF.

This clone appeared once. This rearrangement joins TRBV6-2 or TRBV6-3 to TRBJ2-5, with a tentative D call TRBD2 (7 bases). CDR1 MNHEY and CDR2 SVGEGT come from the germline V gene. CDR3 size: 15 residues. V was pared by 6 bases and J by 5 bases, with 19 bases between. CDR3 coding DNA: TGTGCCAGCAGCCCAATGGGGGCCGGGAGGGAGACCCAGTACTTC. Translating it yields CASSPMGAGRETQYF.

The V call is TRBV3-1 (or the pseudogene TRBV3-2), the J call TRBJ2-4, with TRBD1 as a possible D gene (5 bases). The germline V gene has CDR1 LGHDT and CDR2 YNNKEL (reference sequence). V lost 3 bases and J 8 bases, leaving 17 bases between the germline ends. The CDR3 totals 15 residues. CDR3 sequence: CASSHWSRAGDIQYF. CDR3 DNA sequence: TGTGCCAGCAGCCACTGGAGCAGGGCTGGGGACATTCAGTACTTC.

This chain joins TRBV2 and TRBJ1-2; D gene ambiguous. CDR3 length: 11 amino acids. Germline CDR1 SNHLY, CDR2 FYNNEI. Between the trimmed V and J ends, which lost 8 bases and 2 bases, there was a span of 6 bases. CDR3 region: CASFGNYGYTF. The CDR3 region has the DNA TGTGCCAGCTTCGGGAACTATGGCTACACCTTC. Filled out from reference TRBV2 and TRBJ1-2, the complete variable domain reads EPEVTQTPSHQVTQMGQEVILRCVPISNHLYFYWYRQILGQKVEFLVSFYNNEISEKSEIFDDQFSVERPDGSNFTLKIRSTKLEDSAMYFCASFGNYGYTFGSGTRLTVV.

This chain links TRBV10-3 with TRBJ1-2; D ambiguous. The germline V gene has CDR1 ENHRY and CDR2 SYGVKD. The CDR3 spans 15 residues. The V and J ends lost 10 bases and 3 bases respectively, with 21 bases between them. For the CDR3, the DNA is TGTGCCACTCAAGGTATTGTCGGGTTGGACTATGGCTACACCTTC. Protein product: CATQGIVGLDYGYTF.

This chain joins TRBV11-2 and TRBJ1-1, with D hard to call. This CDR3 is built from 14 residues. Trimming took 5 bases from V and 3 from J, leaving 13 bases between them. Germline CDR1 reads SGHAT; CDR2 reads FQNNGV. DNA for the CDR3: TGTGCCAGCAGCCCTTTCCTAGGCCACACTGAAGCTTTCTTT. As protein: CASSPFLGHTEAFF.

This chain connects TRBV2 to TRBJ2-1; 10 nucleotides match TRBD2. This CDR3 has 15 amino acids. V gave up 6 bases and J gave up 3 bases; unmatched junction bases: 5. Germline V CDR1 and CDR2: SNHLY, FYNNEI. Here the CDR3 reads CASSRSGGNYNEQFF. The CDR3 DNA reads TGTGCCAGCAGCCGTAGCGGGGGGAACTACAATGAGCAGTTCTTC.

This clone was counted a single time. CDR3 in DNA: TGTGCCAGCAGCCTGGGGAGGTCACCCCTCCACTTT. Its protein is CASSLGRSPLHF. The chain is built from TRBV11-2 and TRBJ1-6, with D uncertain. Germline V gene sequence: CDR1 SGHAT, CDR2 FQNNGV. This CDR3 spans 12 amino acids. The V end lost 5 bases, the J end lost 10 bases, and 9 bases lay between the germline ends.